This note documents a single T cell receptor (beta chain) sequence. Its matching antigen is unknown. This sample stems from a study of STAT5B mutations in CD4+ large granular lymphocyte leukemia. This was a survey-level run. The method was immunoSEQ multiplex PCR; TCRdb's version includes in-frame clones alone and lacks a portion of them. The profile shows around 48,000 clones, around 70% of them singletons. The V and J ends lost 5 bases and 5 bases respectively, with 15 bases between them. This CDR3 has 15 residues. The germline gives CDR1 SGHAT, CDR2 FQDESV (reference sequence). General study findings and limits: Top patient clones used TRBV06 genes more often: 8/27 versus 2/35 in controls. Roughly 27% of private leukemic clonotypes occurred rarely in other patients' non-leukemic repertoires.

The rearrangement links TRBV11-1 to TRBJ2-2, with D possibly matching TRBD2 (6 bases). Specimen: CD4+ T cells from blood buffy coats. The sequence was obtained from a human donor in good health. CDR3 in amino acids: CASSREGAGTGELFF. CDR3 nucleotides: TGTGCCAGCAGCCGAGAAGGGGCGGGGACCGGGGAGCTGTTTTTT.